These 22 T cell receptor beta chains were sequenced from one sample in a study of blood T cell repertoires in COVID-19. Assay used: immunoSEQ multiplex PCR; TCRdb lists only in-frame clones, some missing. The profile shows some 200,000 clones, 85% to 90% of them singletons. The material sequenced was peripheral blood. The receptors here all came from a man at least 80 years old with acute or convalescent COVID-19.

This rearrangement joins TRBV27 to TRBJ2-3, with 9 bases lining up with TRBD1. Germline-derived CDR1 and CDR2 are MNHEY and SMNVEV (reference sequence). Trimming took 5 bases from V and 7 from J; bases not matched to a gene: 16. The CDR3 totals 17 residues. The CDR3 coding sequence is TGTGCCAGCAGTCGTACCGCCACCGGGACAGGGTCGTATACGCAGTATTTT. It is translated as CASSRTATGTGSYTQYF.

This chain links TRBV6-5 with TRBJ1-6, with D unresolved. The CDR3 is 13 amino acids. The V gene's germline CDR1 is MNHEY and CDR2 SVGAGI. Trimming shortened V by 0 bases and J by 6 bases, and 3 bases separated the two germline ends. CDR3 in DNA: TGTGCCAGCAGTTACTCCGGTAATTCACCCCTCCACTTT. Translation: CASSYSGNSPLHF.

CDR3 region: CASSLARGRGTEAFF. The CDR3 DNA follows: TGTGCCAGCAGCTTAGCTCGGGGGAGGGGCACTGAAGCTTTCTTT. The chain is built from TRBV7-9 and TRBJ1-1; D is possibly TRBD1 (5 bases). Germline values: CDR1 SEHNR, CDR2 FQNEAQ (reference sequence). CDR3 length equals 15 residues. V lost 0 bases, J lost 4 bases, and 12 bases lay in between.

The chain combines TRBV7-8 with TRBJ2-5, with 10 positions matching TRBD1. This CDR3 spans 14 amino acids. The J segment lost 5 bases and the V segment lost 5 bases, leaving 5 bases of the junction unmatched. Germline CDR1 SGHVS, CDR2 FQNEAQ. The CDR3 nucleotides read TGTGCCAGCAGCGAGACAGGGGGCGGGGAGACCCAGTACTTC. The encoded protein is CASSETGGGETQYF.

Note on this clone: This sample includes further DNA sequences coding for the same CDR3. The V call is TRBV27, the J call TRBJ2-1; 9 nucleotides match TRBD2. CDR1 and CDR2 (germline): MNHEY, SMNVEV (reference sequence). The CDR3 contains 14 residues. V gave up 4 bases and J gave up 7 bases; unmatched junction bases: 5. The CDR3 nucleotides are TGTGCCAGCAGTTCGCGGGAGGGCCGGAATGAGCAGTTCTTC. It yields the protein CASSSREGRNEQFF.

The gene calls are TRBV2 and TRBJ2-7, with a possible D match to TRBD2 (5 bases). Deletions cut 2 bases from V and 1 base from J, with 9 bases between. The germline V gene has CDR1 SNHLY and CDR2 FYNNEI. The CDR3 length is 14 residues. DNA of the CDR3: TGTGCCAGCAGTGAACCCGGGAATTCCTACGAGCAGTACTTC. Residues: CASSEPGNSYEQYF.

The chain combines TRBV27 with TRBJ2-1; 13 bases map to TRBD2. The V segment lost 5 bases and the J segment 4 bases; nucleotides outside the gene matches: 5. CDR3 size: 16 residues. Germline CDR1 is MNHEY and CDR2 is SMNVEV (reference sequence). The CDR3: CASSPWTSGSYNEQFF. The CDR3 DNA sequence: TGTGCCAGCAGTCCCTGGACTAGCGGGAGTTACAATGAGCAGTTCTTC.

V and J are TRBV9 and TRBJ2-5, with 9 bases that match TRBD1. This CDR3 is 16 amino acids long. V gave up 2 bases and J gave up 5 bases; unmatched junction bases: 10. Per the germline V gene, CDR1 is SGDLS and CDR2 is YYNGEE. In DNA, the CDR3 is TGTGCCAGCAGCGTTAGCCCGACAGGGGGATCGGAGACCCAGTACTTC. The encoded protein is CASSVSPTGGSETQYF.

This chain uses TRBV19 with TRBJ2-5; tentative D call: TRBD1 (6 bases). V dropped 5 bases and J dropped 1 base, with 11 bases sitting between them. CDR1 and CDR2 from the germline V gene are LNHDA and SQIVND (reference sequence). The CDR3 contains 14 residues. In DNA, the CDR3 is TGTGCCAGTAGTCCTCTGACAGGCCAAGAGACCCAGTACTTC. This codes for CASSPLTGQETQYF.

The rearrangement joins TRBV5-1 to TRBJ1-5; D is unclear. Germline loops: CDR1 SGHRS, CDR2 YFSETQ. The CDR3 is 16 amino acids. The ends were cut back, 7 bases at V and 5 bases at J, with 22 bases in the middle. The CDR3: CASRPYPGGLDQPQHF. The CDR3 DNA reads as TGCGCCAGCCGCCCCTACCCCGGTGGTCTCGATCAGCCCCAGCATTTT.

This sequence joins TRBV7-9 and TRBJ1-6; D not certain. CDR1 SEHNR and CDR2 FQNEAQ come from the germline V gene (reference sequence). V shed 5 bases and J shed 8 bases, with 13 bases lying between them. This CDR3 comprises 14 residues. CDR3 protein: CASSASILDSPLHF. The DNA for the CDR3 is TGTGCCAGCAGCGCAAGCATTTTGGATTCACCCCTCCACTTT.

The chain joins TRBV6-5 to TRBJ1-5, with D possibly matching TRBD1 (5 bases). The germline gives CDR1 MNHEY, CDR2 SVGAGI. V dropped 7 bases and J dropped 6 bases, with 16 bases sitting between them. This CDR3 contains 14 residues. This chain's CDR3 is CASTGDVDRQPQHF. The CDR3 nucleotides read TGTGCCAGCACGGGGGATGTGGACCGTCAGCCCCAGCATTTT.

This chain uses TRBV19 with TRBJ2-7; the D gene is possibly TRBD2 (6 bases). Deletions cut 0 bases from V and 9 bases from J, with 12 bases between. CDR3 length: 13 amino acids. Per germline, CDR1 LNHDA and CDR2 SQIVND (reference sequence). As DNA, the CDR3 is TGTGCCAGTAGTATAGATCGGGGGAAGAGGCAGTACTTC. Its protein is CASSIDRGKRQYF.

The chain joins TRBV11-3 to TRBJ2-5; 12 bases are shared with TRBD2. The germline V gene has CDR1 SGHNT and CDR2 YENEEA. The CDR3 is 19 residues long. With V trimmed by 1 base and J by 5 bases, 14 bases remained unmatched. This CDR3 is CASSLGVGTSGPDEETQYF. The CDR3 nucleotides read TGTGCCAGCAGCTTAGGAGTCGGGACTAGCGGGCCCGATGAGGAGACCCAGTACTTC. Looking up the rest from reference TRBV11-3 and TRBJ2-5 gives the full variable domain: EAGVVQSPRYKIIEKKQPVAFWCNPISGHNTLYWYLQNLGQGPELLIRYENEEAVDDSQLPKDRFSAERLKGVDSTLKIQPAELGDSAVYLCASSLGVGTSGPDEETQYFGPGTRLLVL.

The genes are TRBV7-9 and TRBJ1-4; D remains unclear. The V gene lost 3 bases and the J gene lost 2 bases, with 7 bases spanning the gap. Germline V gene lookup returns CDR1 SEHNR and CDR2 FQNEAQ (reference sequence). The CDR3 has 14 residues. The CDR3 region has the DNA TGTGCCAGCAGCTTCGGGGATACTAATGAAAAACTGTTTTTT. Protein: CASSFGDTNEKLFF.

The chain has TRBV24-1 and TRBJ2-7; 8 bases fit TRBD1. The CDR3 is made up of 17 amino acids. From germline, CDR1 is KGHDR and CDR2 SFDVKD. V lost 0 bases and J lost 6; bases outside the gene matches: 12. The CDR3 DNA follows: TGTGCCACCAGTGATTTGGCAGGGGGCGCGATCTTCCTCGAGCAGTACGTC. It translates to CATSDLAGGAIFLEQYV.

The chain couples TRBV4-2 to TRBJ2-1; unclear D gene. Germline CDR1 LGHNA, CDR2 YNFKEQ. This CDR3 is built from 14 residues. Between the trimmed V and J ends, which lost 4 bases and 10 bases, there was a span of 17 bases. CDR3 nucleotides: TGTGCCAGCAGCCTTTTAGCCTATTCGGAGGAGCAGTTCTTC. Translation: CASSLLAYSEEQFF.

The chain has TRBV18 and TRBJ1-3; D uncertain. The V gene's germline CDR1 is KGHSH and CDR2 LQKENI. The CDR3 sequence is 15 residues long. Trimming left V 2 bases short and J 0 bases short, with 8 bases between. DNA for the CDR3: TGTGCCAGCTCACCATCAGAATCCTCTGGAAACACCATATATTTT. Its protein is CASSPSESSGNTIYF.

The chain carries TRBV7-2 and TRBJ2-1; tentatively, D is TRBD2 (6 bases). The CDR3 has 13 residues. Germline V gene data show CDR1 as SGHTA and CDR2 as FQGNSA. Trimming took off 6 bases at V and 8 bases at J, with 14 bases between the two ends. CDR3 amino acids: CASRNPTSDEQFF. CDR3 DNA sequence: TGTGCCAGCAGGAACCCGACTAGTGATGAGCAGTTCTTC.

The chain carries TRBV18 and TRBJ2-5; 8 positions agree with TRBD2. This CDR3 is 14 amino acids long. Germline V gives CDR1 KGHSH, CDR2 LQKENI. Trimming removed 5 bases from V and 2 bases from J; junction bases left unmatched: 4. The CDR3 bases are TGTGCCAGCTCAACACTAGCGGTACAAGAGACCCAGTACTTC. Translation: CASSTLAVQETQYF.

J is TRBJ1-1 and V is TRBV6-5, with TRBD1 matching 7 bases. V lost 7 bases and J lost 2; bases outside the gene matches: 7. In germline, CDR1 is MNHEY, CDR2 SVGAGI. The CDR3 is 14 amino acids. CDR3 loop: CASKPGTENTEAFF. As DNA, the CDR3 is TGTGCCAGCAAACCAGGGACAGAAAACACTGAAGCTTTCTTT.

J is TRBJ2-5 and V is TRBV3-1 (or the pseudogene TRBV3-2); TRBD2 aligns across 10 bases. The CDR3 has 19 amino acids. The V gene end was trimmed by 0 bases and the J gene end by 5 bases; junction bases not matched to a gene: 15. In germline, CDR1 is LGHDT, CDR2 YNNKEL (reference sequence). The CDR3 nucleotides read TGTGCCAGCAGCCAAGATAGGTCTAGCGGGGGCCTGGATGGGGAGACCCAGTACTTC. It codes for CASSQDRSSGGLDGETQYF.